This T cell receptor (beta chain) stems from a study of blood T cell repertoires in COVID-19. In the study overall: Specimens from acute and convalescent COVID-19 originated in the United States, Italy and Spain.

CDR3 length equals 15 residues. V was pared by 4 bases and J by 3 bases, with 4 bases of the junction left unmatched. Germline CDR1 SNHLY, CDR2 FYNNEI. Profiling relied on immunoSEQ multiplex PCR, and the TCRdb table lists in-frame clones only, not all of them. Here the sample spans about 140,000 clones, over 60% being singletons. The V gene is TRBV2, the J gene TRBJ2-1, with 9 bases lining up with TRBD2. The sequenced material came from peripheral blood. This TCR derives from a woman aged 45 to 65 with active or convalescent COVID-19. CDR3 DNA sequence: TGTGCCAGCAGTGTCGGTAGCGGGAGCTACAATGAGCAGTTCTTC. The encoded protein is CASSVGSGSYNEQFF.